This TCR beta chain was obtained from a study of identical twins. After removal of 7 bases from V and 7 bases from J, the junction contained 7 bases not matched to a gene. CDR3 size: 12 residues. Germline V gene lookup returns CDR1 DFQATT and CDR2 SNEGSKA (reference sequence). TCRdb re-derived calls from the 5' RACE reads in MiXCR, one entry per CDR3 protein. This table holds about 900,000 distinct CDR3 sequences, over 9% found once. These data were also reused for a study on yellow fever vaccine responses in identical twins.

The chain carries TRBV20-1 and TRBJ2-1, with TRBD2 identical over 7 bases. The sequenced sample was PBMCs. The source of this sequence is a woman aged 18-30 years in good health. The CDR3 reads CSVGEGWNEQFF. The CDR3 DNA is TGCAGTGTGGGGGAGGGGTGGAATGAGCAGTTCTTC.